These T cell receptor beta chains were read from a single sample in a study of Ad26.COV2.S vaccination and SARS-CoV-2 variants. Sequenced by immunoSEQ multiplex PCR; TCRdb stores in-frame clones only, minus some. The sample contains approximately 340,000 clones, about 91% of which appear only once. The sample consisted of peripheral blood, taken after recovery from COVID-19. All receptors come from a human donor who had recovered from COVID-19. CDR3s include the opening cysteine and the closing phenylalanine or tryptophan. The D gene is left open where the match is weak. Rows may omit the clone size; those that give it use once, few, many or a size class.

D,V,J,length,size,CDR3,DNA
TRBD2,TRBV5-1,TRBJ2-5,16,-,CASSLQPAGVAETQYF,TGCGCCAGCAGCCTACAACCAGCGGGGGTTGCTGAGACCCAGTACTTC
-,TRBV3-1/TRBV3-2,TRBJ1-2,12,few,CASSQEYSGYTF,TGTGCCAGCAGCCAAGAATACTCTGGCTACACCTTC
-,TRBV3-1/TRBV3-2,TRBJ1-4,15,-,CASSPTRRNNEKLFF,TGTGCCAGCAGCCCTACTCGACGGAATAATGAAAAACTGTTTTTT
TRBD2,TRBV3-1/TRBV3-2,TRBJ2-1,15,-,CASSQGGGAYNEQFF,TGTGCCAGCAGCCAAGGCGGGGGGGCCTACAATGAGCAGTTCTTC
TRBD2,TRBV5-8,TRBJ2-7,15,once,CASWKRTSGVDEQYF,TGTGCCTCCTGGAAAAGGACTAGCGGGGTGGACGAGCAGTACTTC
TRBD1,TRBV6-2/TRBV6-3,TRBJ1-1,17,-,CASSYLYPGQGVLGAFF,TGTGCCAGCAGTTACTTATACCCGGGACAGGGGGTTCTTGGAGCTTTCTTT
-,TRBV7-9,TRBJ2-5,16,once,CASSSLGRGRQETQYF,TGTGCCAGCAGCTCCCTGGGCAGGGGAAGACAAGAGACCCAGTACTTC
-,TRBV6-6,TRBJ2-3,11,-,CASWAGDTQYF,TGTGCCAGCTGGGCGGGGGATACGCAGTATTTT
TRBD1,TRBV19,TRBJ2-7,13,-,CASSFSGTASLYF,TGTGCCAGCTCCTTCTCCGGGACAGCGTCGTTGTACTTC
-,TRBV5-8,TRBJ1-5,11,-,CASSPNQPQHF,TGTGCCAGCAGCCCGAATCAGCCCCAGCATTTT
TRBD1,TRBV9,TRBJ1-2,16,-,CASSVAQGSPVLGYTF,TGTGCCAGCAGCGTAGCACAGGGGTCTCCGGTCTTAGGCTACACCTTC
TRBD2,TRBV18,TRBJ2-1,16,-,CASSPDERGPYNEQFF,TGTGCCAGCTCACCAGACGAGCGGGGGCCGTACAATGAGCAGTTCTTC
TRBD2,TRBV27,TRBJ2-3,15,-,CASRKLAGGTDTQYF,TGTGCCAGCAGAAAACTAGCGGGGGGTACAGATACGCAGTATTTT
-,TRBV6-6,TRBJ2-7,13,-,CASSYSEVYEQYF,TGTGCCAGCAGTTACTCAGAGGTCTACGAGCAGTACTTC
-,TRBV5-4,TRBJ1-6,15,-,CASSTDPGLLLPLHF,TGTGCCAGCAGCACTGACCCTGGACTGCTACTACCCCTCCACTTT
-,TRBV18,TRBJ1-1,12,-,CASSPMNTEAFF,TGTGCCAGCTCGCCTATGAACACTGAAGCTTTCTTT
TRBD2,TRBV6-1,TRBJ2-1,15,-,CASSEVRLAVNEQFF,TGTGCCAGCAGTGAAGTGAGACTAGCGGTCAATGAGCAGTTCTTC
-,TRBV6-6,TRBJ1-2,14,-,CASTSWDVDYGYTF,TGTGCCAGCACCTCCTGGGACGTAGACTATGGCTACACCTTC
-,TRBV29-1,TRBJ1-1,13,-,CSVEYGGNTEAFF,TGCAGCGTTGAGTACGGCGGAAACACTGAAGCTTTCTTT
TRBD2,TRBV4-1,TRBJ2-1,16,-,CASSQGGGTTYNEQFF,TGCGCCAGCAGCCAAGGGGGGGGGACTACCTACAATGAGCAGTTCTTC
-,TRBV6-6,TRBJ1-6,18,-,CASSQPGQGFSYNSPLHF,TGTGCCAGCAGTCAACCGGGACAAGGCTTCTCCTATAATTCACCCCTCCACTTT
-,TRBV18,TRBJ2-1,11,-,CASSSYNEQFF,TGTGCCAGCTCGTCCTACAATGAGCAGTTCTTC
TRBD1,TRBV5-1,TRBJ2-7,17,-,CASSSLQGALTGYEQYF,TGCGCCAGCAGCAGCCTACAGGGGGCGCTGACCGGGTACGAGCAGTACTTC
-,TRBV7-6,TRBJ2-2,19,-,CASSSLVTGGLGGTGELFF,TGTGCCAGCAGCAGCTTAGTAACCGGGGGGCTCGGGGGCACCGGGGAGCTGTTTTTT
TRBD2,TRBV10-1,TRBJ2-1,15,-,CASSETSGGGNEQFF,TGCGCCAGCAGTGAGACTAGCGGGGGGGGCAATGAGCAGTTCTTC
-,TRBV27,TRBJ1-2,13,-,CASSFSGERGYTF,TGTGCCAGCAGTTTTTCAGGGGAGCGGGGCTACACCTTC
-,TRBV12-5,TRBJ1-1,12,-,CASGLWALKAFF,TGTGCTAGTGGTTTGTGGGCACTCAAAGCTTTCTTT
-,TRBV29-1,TRBJ2-1,13,-,CSVEDRGYNEQFF,TGCAGCGTTGAAGACAGGGGATACAATGAGCAGTTCTTC
-,TRBV9,TRBJ2-7,13,-,CASSVGGGDEQYF,TGTGCCAGCAGCGTAGGGGGGGGCGACGAGCAGTACTTC
-,TRBV27,TRBJ2-2,14,-,CASSSAARAGELFF,TGTGCCAGCAGTTCGGCAGCAAGGGCCGGGGAGCTGTTTTTT
-,TRBV7-9,TRBJ1-2,15,-,CASSLGTNPGSGYTF,TGTGCCAGCAGCTTAGGTACCAACCCGGGTAGCGGCTACACCTTC
-,TRBV19,TRBJ1-2,13,-,CASRTQTYYGYTF,TGTGCCAGTAGGACCCAGACTTACTATGGCTACACCTTC
-,TRBV5-6,TRBJ1-6,15,-,CASSFRGVNNSPLHF,TGTGCCAGCAGCTTCCGAGGGGTGAATAATTCACCCCTCCACTTT
-,TRBV25-1,TRBJ1-1,11,-,CASILGTEAFF,TGTGCCAGCATTCTCGGGACTGAAGCTTTCTTT
TRBD1,TRBV7-6,TRBJ1-4,15,-,CASSLRGQDNEKLFF,TGTGCCAGCAGCTTACGAGGACAGGATAATGAAAAACTGTTTTTT
TRBD1,TRBV7-6,TRBJ2-5,15,-,CASSSRQGIQETQYF,TGTGCCAGCAGCTCCAGACAGGGTATACAAGAGACCCAGTACTTC
-,TRBV10-3,TRBJ1-6,12,once,CAINGDNSPLHF,TGTGCCATCAACGGAGATAATTCACCCCTCCACTTT
-,TRBV3-1/TRBV3-2,TRBJ1-3,13,-,CASSQDGWDTIYF,TGTGCCAGCAGCCAAGACGGATGGGACACCATATATTTT
TRBD2,TRBV5-4,TRBJ2-1,18,-,CASSFGSLVAGGPNEQFF,TGTGCCAGCAGCTTTGGGAGCCTCGTAGCGGGGGGGCCTAATGAGCAGTTCTTC
-,TRBV4-1,TRBJ1-2,14,-,CASSQVYRRNGYTF,TGCGCCAGCAGCCAAGTCTACAGGAGGAATGGCTACACCTTC
-,TRBV11-1,TRBJ2-5,14,-,CASSASRERETQYF,TGTGCCAGCAGCGCCTCCCGGGAGCGGGAGACCCAGTACTTC
TRBD1,TRBV19,TRBJ1-1,13,few,CASNQGALSEAFF,TGTGCCAGTAATCAGGGGGCTCTCTCTGAAGCTTTCTTT
TRBD1,TRBV6-6,TRBJ1-5,17,-,CASSPNSGTGSNQPQHF,TGTGCCAGCAGTCCTAATTCCGGGACAGGTTCAAATCAGCCCCAGCATTTT
TRBD1,TRBV11-2,TRBJ2-7,14,-,CASSPDRGIDEQYF,TGTGCCAGCAGCCCCGACAGGGGGATAGACGAGCAGTACTTC
TRBD2,TRBV5-1,TRBJ2-1,16,-,CASSLAPGTTDNEQFF,TGCGCCAGCAGCTTGGCTCCCGGGACTACCGACAATGAGCAGTTCTTC
-,TRBV19,TRBJ1-1,14,-,CASSRAGGNTEAFF,TGTGCCAGTAGTAGGGCGGGGGGAAACACTGAAGCTTTCTTT
TRBD2,TRBV11-2,TRBJ2-7,15,-,CASSLRAGGTGEQYF,TGTGCCAGCAGCTTACGTGCGGGGGGGACGGGCGAGCAGTACTTC
-,TRBV7-2,TRBJ2-7,14,-,CASTVPGQFYEQYF,TGTGCCAGCACCGTCCCGGGCCAGTTCTACGAGCAGTACTTC
-,TRBV7-9,TRBJ1-1,15,-,CASSLRKPMNTEAFF,TGTGCCAGCAGCTTAAGGAAACCGATGAACACTGAAGCTTTCTTT